Listed below are T cell receptor beta chains from one sample, sequenced in a study of Ad26.COV2.S vaccination and SARS-CoV-2 variants. The table came from immunoSEQ multiplex PCR; TCRdb's copy has only in-frame clones and leaves some out. The repertoire includes under 550,000 clones, 75% to 95% of them detected once, and more than 9% sits in the top ten. Sample: peripheral blood, taken in a trial of Ad26.COV2.S vaccine versus placebo. These receptors were collected from a person aged 18-60 years who received the Ad26.COV2.S COVID-19 vaccine or a placebo. Both conserved end residues are part of each CDR3. The D gene is left open where the match is weak. The size field is filled for only some rows; it gives once, few, many or a size class.

cdr3_nt cdr3_aa d_call v_call clone_size j_call
TGTGCCTGGAGTTCGGTAAATAGCAATCAGCCCCAGCATTTT CAWSSVNSNQPQHF - TRBV30 - TRBJ1-5
TGTGCCAGCAGCTTAGTAGGAGGCGGGAGGGCGGCCAATGAGCAGTTCTTC CASSLVGGGRAANEQFF TRBD2 TRBV7-9 - TRBJ2-1
TGTGCCAGCAGCTTACAAGCAGGGGCCTACTATGGCTACACCTTC CASSLQAGAYYGYTF - TRBV7-2 few TRBJ1-2
TGTGCCAGCAGGGATTACAGTGATCAGCCCCAGCATTTT CASRDYSDQPQHF - TRBV6-5 - TRBJ1-5
TGTGCCAGCAGCTTAGGGGCGGGACTAGCGGTCTACGAGCAGTACTTC CASSLGAGLAVYEQYF TRBD2 TRBV7-2 - TRBJ2-7
TGTGCCACCAGCATCACAGGGGTGCGGGAGACCCAGTACTTC CATSITGVRETQYF TRBD1 TRBV15 - TRBJ2-5
TGTGCCAGCAGCACGGGACTAGCGGGGGGCTACGAGCAGTACTTC CASSTGLAGGYEQYF TRBD2 TRBV13 - TRBJ2-7
TGTGCCAGCAGCAAAAGGACAGGGGGTGGCGGCTACACCTTC CASSKRTGGGGYTF TRBD1 TRBV5-8 - TRBJ1-2
TGCAGCGTTGTTCTAGCGCCGAGCTCCTACGAGCAGTACTTC CSVVLAPSSYEQYF - TRBV29-1 - TRBJ2-7
TGCGCCAGCAGCTTGACAGGGGGGGCCCATGAAAAACTGTTTTTT CASSLTGGAHEKLFF TRBD1 TRBV5-1 - TRBJ1-4
TGTGCCAGCAGTCATATCATTATGGATACGCAGTATTTT CASSHIIMDTQYF - TRBV27 - TRBJ2-3
TGTGCCAGCAGTTTGGACGTAGGCTATGGCTACACCTTC CASSLDVGYGYTF - TRBV12-3/TRBV12-4 once TRBJ1-2
TGCAGCGTTAGTAAACTAGCGGGAGCGAGTCCCTACGAGCAGTACTTC CSVSKLAGASPYEQYF TRBD2 TRBV29-1 - TRBJ2-7
TGTGCCAGCAGCTTGTCGGGGGGGCGGTATGAAAAACTGTTTTTT CASSLSGGRYEKLFF - TRBV5-5 once TRBJ1-4
TGTGCCAGCAGCGCCCTGACAGGGGACACCGGGGAGCTGTTTTTT CASSALTGDTGELFF TRBD1 TRBV11-2 - TRBJ2-2
TGTGCCTGGCAACTAGCGGGAGGTGACTACAATGAGCAGTTCTTC CAWQLAGGDYNEQFF TRBD2 TRBV30 - TRBJ2-1
TGTGCCAGCAGCTTAACAAGCGGGAGAGAAGAGACCCAGTACTTC CASSLTSGREETQYF TRBD2 TRBV11-2 - TRBJ2-5
TGTGCCAGCAGTGAAGGGTCAGTTCGAGGAAACACCATATATTTT CASSEGSVRGNTIYF - TRBV25-1 - TRBJ1-3
TGTGCCAGCAGCTCCCGACCGGGCCCCTCAGGCGAGCAGTACTTC CASSSRPGPSGEQYF - TRBV7-2 - TRBJ2-7
TGTGCCAGCAGCCAAGAATATCGCCAGGGGAATCAGCCCCAGCATTTT CASSQEYRQGNQPQHF - TRBV4-2 - TRBJ1-5
TGTGCCAGCAGCCTTGATGAGGGGGCCACCCTCCACTTT CASSLDEGATLHF TRBD1 TRBV7-2 - TRBJ1-6
TGTGCCAGCAGCCTACAACAGCTAAATAATGAAAAACTGTTTTTT CASSLQQLNNEKLFF - TRBV11-2 - TRBJ1-4
TGCGCCAGCAGCACTAGACAGCAAGAGACCCAGTACTTC CASSTRQQETQYF - TRBV5-1 - TRBJ2-5
TGTGCCAGCAGTTATGGAGTCGGGGAGCTGTTTTTT CASSYGVGELFF - TRBV27 few TRBJ2-2
TGTGCCAGCAACCAACGGGACTCCTCCCGACGGCATGAGCAGTTCTTC CASNQRDSSRRHEQFF - TRBV19 - TRBJ2-1
TGTGCCATCAGTGATTTCCGACTAGCGGGAGGTGAAGATACGCAGTATTTT CAISDFRLAGGEDTQYF TRBD2 TRBV10-3 - TRBJ2-3
TGCGCCAGCAGCCAAATTCCTACAGGGCCAGAGCAGCCCTCCTACAATGAGCAGTTCTTC CASSQIPTGPEQPSYNEQFF - TRBV4-3 - TRBJ2-1
TGTGCCAGCGCCCGCCGGGGACTAGCGGGGGACGGTGACTACGAGCAGTACTTC CASARRGLAGDGDYEQYF TRBD2 TRBV9 once TRBJ2-7
TGTGCCAGCAGTTACGGACTAGCGGGAGGTGCAAATACGCAGTATTTT CASSYGLAGGANTQYF TRBD2 TRBV6-2/TRBV6-3 - TRBJ2-3
TGCGCCAGCAGCTTGCCAGGACTCCAGCCCCAGTACTTC CASSLPGLQPQYF - TRBV5-1 - TRBJ2-5
TGTGCCATCAGGGGACAGGGGGAGTACAATGAGCAGTTCTTC CAIRGQGEYNEQFF TRBD1 TRBV10-3 - TRBJ2-1
TGTGCCAGCAGCTTAGAGGGAGGGACAGATTTTGGCTACACCTTC CASSLEGGTDFGYTF TRBD1 TRBV7-2 - TRBJ1-2
TGCGCCAGCAGCCAAGAAGCCTCCGCCATCGGCAGTGAAGCTTTCTTT CASSQEASAIGSEAFF - TRBV4-1 - TRBJ1-1
TGTGCCAGTAGTCCTTCACAGGGTAGGAGCGAGACCCAGTACTTC CASSPSQGRSETQYF - TRBV19 - TRBJ2-5
TGTGCCAGCAGTTACGGTGGGACACCAAGCAATCAGCCCCAGCATTTT CASSYGGTPSNQPQHF - TRBV6-2/TRBV6-3 - TRBJ1-5
TGCGCCAGCAGCCCCTCCGGGACAGGGGTCACCTACGAGCAGTACTTC CASSPSGTGVTYEQYF TRBD1 TRBV4-1 once TRBJ2-7
TGTGCCAGCAGTTACTCGCTCCCCGTCGGGGAGCTGTTTTTT CASSYSLPVGELFF - TRBV6-2/TRBV6-3 - TRBJ2-2
TGCGCCAGCAGCCCCCCGGGGACTAATCAGCCCCAGCATTTT CASSPPGTNQPQHF - TRBV4-1 - TRBJ1-5
TGCAGCGCGCTAGCCGGTGAGCAGTTCTTC CSALAGEQFF - TRBV29-1 - TRBJ2-1
TGCGCCAGCAGCCAAGATCATGGGGGAGTTTACGAGCAGTACTTC CASSQDHGGVYEQYF - TRBV4-1 - TRBJ2-7
TGTGCCAGCAGCGCTGGACAAAATAATTCACCCCTCCACTTT CASSAGQNNSPLHF - TRBV5-5 - TRBJ1-6
TGTGCCAGCGGTGGTGGAGACTCTGAGCAGTTCTTC CASGGGDSEQFF - TRBV27 - TRBJ2-1
TGTGCCATCAGTGAGTCTGACAGTGTCTACGAGCAGTACTTC CAISESDSVYEQYF - TRBV10-3 once TRBJ2-7
TGTGCCGGGTCCCCCGCGAACACTGAAGCTTTCTTT CAGSPANTEAFF - TRBV7-9 - TRBJ1-1
TGTGCCAGCAGCTTGGTGGGGCAGAACTATGGCTACACCTTC CASSLVGQNYGYTF - TRBV5-4 - TRBJ1-2
TGTGCCAGCAGTTATGGGGCCGGAGCGAACTATGGCTACACCTTC CASSYGAGANYGYTF - TRBV6-2/TRBV6-3 - TRBJ1-2
TGTGCCAGCAGCTTGGCCCTAACTAGCGGGACGACCGGGGAGCTGTTTTTT CASSLALTSGTTGELFF TRBD2 TRBV5-8 - TRBJ2-2
TGTGCCAGCAGCCCCCCCGGACAGGGGGCACGGGGTGGGGCCAACGTCCTGACTTTC CASSPPGQGARGGANVLTF TRBD1 TRBV7-3 - TRBJ2-6
TGTGCCATCAGTGCCGGGACTAGTGGGATCGGGGAGCTGTTTTTT CAISAGTSGIGELFF TRBD2 TRBV10-3 few TRBJ2-2
TGTGCCTGGAGTGTATTTAAGGGGAATGAGCAGTTCTTC CAWSVFKGNEQFF - TRBV30 - TRBJ2-1
TGCGCCAGCAGCATGGGACTAGCGGGAGTAGATACGCAGTATTTT CASSMGLAGVDTQYF TRBD2 TRBV5-1 - TRBJ2-3
TGTGCCAGCAGGGCGGACTCAGGGCCCTATGGCTACACCTTC CASRADSGPYGYTF - TRBV7-2 - TRBJ1-2
TGTGCCAGCAGTGAAGGGTCTGGGGCCAACGTCCTGACTTTC CASSEGSGANVLTF - TRBV6-1 - TRBJ2-6
TGTGCCAGCAGCTTAGTAGGAAGCTCCTACAATGAGCAGTTCTTC CASSLVGSSYNEQFF - TRBV11-2 - TRBJ2-1